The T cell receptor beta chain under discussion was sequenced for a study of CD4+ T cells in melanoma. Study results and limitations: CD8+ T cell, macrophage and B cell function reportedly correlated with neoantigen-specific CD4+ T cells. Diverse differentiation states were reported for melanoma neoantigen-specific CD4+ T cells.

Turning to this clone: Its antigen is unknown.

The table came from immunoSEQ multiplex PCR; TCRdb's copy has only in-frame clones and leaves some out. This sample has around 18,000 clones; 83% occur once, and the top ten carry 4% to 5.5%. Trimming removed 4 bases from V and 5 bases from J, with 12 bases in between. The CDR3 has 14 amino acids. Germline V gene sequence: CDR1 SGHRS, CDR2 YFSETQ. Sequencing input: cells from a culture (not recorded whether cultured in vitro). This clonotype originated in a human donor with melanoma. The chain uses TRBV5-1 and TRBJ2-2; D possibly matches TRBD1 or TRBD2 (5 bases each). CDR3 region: CASSRDPRTGELFF. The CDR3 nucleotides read TGCGCCAGCAGCCGGGACCCCCGGACCGGGGAGCTGTTTTTT.